This is a list of T cell receptor beta chains from one sample in a study of OX40 agonist ivuxolimab in advanced cancers. TCRdb's copy holds only in-frame clones and misses some; the assay was immunoSEQ multiplex PCR. The sample has over 80,000 clones, more than 85% seen once. The starting material was CD4+ or CD8+ T cells sorted from blood, obtained in a trial of the OX40 agonist ivuxolimab. Source of these receptors: an adult with an advanced solid tumor such as melanoma, head and neck, liver or kidney cancer. Each CDR3 is given with its conserved first and last residue. Each record gives: clone size, V gene, J gene, D gene, CDR3 protein, CDR3 DNA. D genes are given only for firm matches. A clone size is listed for some rows: how often the clone was seen (once, few, many), or a class if it is expanded.

abundance: .; v_gene: TRBV6-1; j_gene: TRBJ2-1; d_gene: TRBD2; CDR3aa: CASSLRWTSDNEQFF; CDR3nt: TGTGCCAGCAGCCTTCGCTGGACTAGCGACAATGAGCAGTTCTTC
abundance: .; v_gene: TRBV19; j_gene: TRBJ1-5; d_gene: .; CDR3aa: CASSEARVYSNQPQHF; CDR3nt: TGTGCCAGTAGCGAAGCTAGGGTTTATAGCAATCAGCCCCAGCATTTT
abundance: .; v_gene: TRBV12-2; j_gene: TRBJ1-4; d_gene: .; CDR3aa: CASRLANRQGEKLFF; CDR3nt: TGTGCAAGTCGCTTAGCGAACAGGCAGGGGGAAAAACTGTTTTTT
abundance: .; v_gene: TRBV28; j_gene: TRBJ1-4; d_gene: TRBD1; CDR3aa: CASSLTGVGLKLFF; CDR3nt: TGTGCCAGCAGTTTGACAGGGGTCGGTTTGAAACTGTTTTTT
abundance: once; v_gene: TRBV18; j_gene: TRBJ1-4; d_gene: .; CDR3aa: CASSPTGIQEKLFF; CDR3nt: TGTGCCAGCTCACCCACCGGGATCCAGGAAAAACTGTTTTTT
abundance: .; v_gene: TRBV14; j_gene: TRBJ2-3; d_gene: .; CDR3aa: CASSQSTDTQYF; CDR3nt: TGTGCCAGCAGCCAGAGCACAGATACGCAGTATTTT
abundance: .; v_gene: TRBV7-9; j_gene: TRBJ2-7; d_gene: TRBD1; CDR3aa: CASSLGPDRGLYEQYF; CDR3nt: TGTGCCAGCAGCTTAGGCCCGGACAGGGGGCTGTACGAGCAGTACTTC
abundance: .; v_gene: TRBV9; j_gene: TRBJ2-5; d_gene: TRBD2; CDR3aa: CASSLSGGTEETQYF; CDR3nt: TGTGCCAGCAGCCTCAGCGGGGGGACAGAAGAGACCCAGTACTTC
abundance: .; v_gene: TRBV27; j_gene: TRBJ1-4; d_gene: .; CDR3aa: CASSLSSGVNEKLFF; CDR3nt: TGTGCCAGCAGTTTAAGTTCGGGGGTTAATGAAAAACTGTTTTTT
abundance: .; v_gene: TRBV25-1; j_gene: TRBJ2-7; d_gene: .; CDR3aa: CASSEKLLKGGEQYF; CDR3nt: TGTGCCAGCAGTGAAAAACTCCTCAAAGGGGGGGAGCAGTACTTC
abundance: .; v_gene: TRBV5-1; j_gene: TRBJ2-3; d_gene: .; CDR3aa: CASSSGQSTDTQYF; CDR3nt: TGCGCCAGCAGCTCCGGACAGAGCACAGATACGCAGTATTTT
abundance: .; v_gene: TRBV19; j_gene: TRBJ2-3; d_gene: TRBD2; CDR3aa: CASSSRQNSGRYRGTDTQYF; CDR3nt: TGTGCCAGTAGTTCCCGGCAAAATAGCGGGAGGTATCGTGGCACAGATACGCAGTATTTT
abundance: .; v_gene: TRBV29-1; j_gene: TRBJ2-7; d_gene: TRBD2; CDR3aa: CSVEYAGVGSEQYF; CDR3nt: TGCAGCGTTGAATACGCGGGAGTAGGGAGCGAGCAGTACTTC
abundance: .; v_gene: TRBV5-1; j_gene: TRBJ1-2; d_gene: TRBD1; CDR3aa: CASSPGQGGGYGYTF; CDR3nt: TGCGCCAGCAGCCCGGGACAGGGAGGAGGCTATGGCTACACCTTC
abundance: .; v_gene: TRBV28; j_gene: TRBJ2-7; d_gene: TRBD2; CDR3aa: CASSKRMGALAGREYF; CDR3nt: TGTGCCAGCAGTAAAAGGATGGGGGCACTAGCGGGGAGGGAGTACTTC
abundance: .; v_gene: TRBV10-1; j_gene: TRBJ2-7; d_gene: TRBD1; CDR3aa: CASSGQGSYEQYF; CDR3nt: TGCGCCAGCAGTGGACAGGGGTCATACGAGCAGTACTTC
abundance: .; v_gene: TRBV9; j_gene: TRBJ2-2; d_gene: .; CDR3aa: CASSVDPGTNTGELFF; CDR3nt: TGTGCCAGCAGCGTAGACCCGGGAACGAACACCGGGGAGCTGTTTTTT
abundance: .; v_gene: TRBV5-4; j_gene: TRBJ2-3; d_gene: TRBD2; CDR3aa: CASSPGTSGAPEYF; CDR3nt: TGTGCCAGCAGCCCTGGGACTAGCGGGGCCCCGGAGTATTTT
abundance: .; v_gene: TRBV15; j_gene: TRBJ1-5; d_gene: TRBD1; CDR3aa: CATSRDRDRGNQPQHF; CDR3nt: TGTGCCACCAGCAGAGACAGGGACAGAGGAAATCAGCCCCAGCATTTT
abundance: few; v_gene: TRBV19; j_gene: TRBJ2-5; d_gene: .; CDR3aa: CASSLQGHSETQYF; CDR3nt: TGTGCCAGTAGTCTTCAGGGACATTCGGAGACCCAGTACTTC
abundance: .; v_gene: TRBV11-2; j_gene: TRBJ2-5; d_gene: .; CDR3aa: CASSLLVQETQYF; CDR3nt: TGTGCCAGCAGCTTACTAGTACAAGAGACCCAGTACTTC
abundance: once; v_gene: TRBV6-5; j_gene: TRBJ2-7; d_gene: .; CDR3aa: CASTPTGSYEQYF; CDR3nt: TGTGCCAGCACCCCGACAGGCTCCTACGAGCAGTACTTC
abundance: .; v_gene: TRBV5-6; j_gene: TRBJ2-5; d_gene: .; CDR3aa: CASSLPTGQETQYF; CDR3nt: TGTGCCAGCAGCTTACCGACGGGACAAGAGACCCAGTACTTC
abundance: .; v_gene: TRBV5-1; j_gene: TRBJ2-3; d_gene: TRBD2; CDR3aa: CASSLVAGGPSDTQYF; CDR3nt: TGCGCCAGCAGCTTGGTCGCGGGAGGGCCCTCAGATACGCAGTATTTT
abundance: .; v_gene: TRBV7-8; j_gene: TRBJ2-7; d_gene: .; CDR3aa: CASSLGAVNEQYF; CDR3nt: TGTGCCAGCAGCTTAGGGGCAGTAAACGAGCAGTACTTC
abundance: .; v_gene: TRBV10-3; j_gene: TRBJ1-1; d_gene: .; CDR3aa: CAISVGMNTEAFF; CDR3nt: TGTGCCATCAGTGTAGGAATGAACACTGAAGCTTTCTTT
abundance: .; v_gene: TRBV10-3; j_gene: TRBJ2-2; d_gene: .; CDR3aa: CAISDRPTGELFF; CDR3nt: TGTGCCATCAGTGACCGACCCACCGGGGAGCTGTTTTTT
abundance: once; v_gene: TRBV21-1; j_gene: TRBJ2-7; d_gene: .; CDR3aa: CASSKDRGPYEQYF; CDR3nt: TGTGCCAGCAGCAAGGACAGGGGACCCTACGAGCAGTACTTC